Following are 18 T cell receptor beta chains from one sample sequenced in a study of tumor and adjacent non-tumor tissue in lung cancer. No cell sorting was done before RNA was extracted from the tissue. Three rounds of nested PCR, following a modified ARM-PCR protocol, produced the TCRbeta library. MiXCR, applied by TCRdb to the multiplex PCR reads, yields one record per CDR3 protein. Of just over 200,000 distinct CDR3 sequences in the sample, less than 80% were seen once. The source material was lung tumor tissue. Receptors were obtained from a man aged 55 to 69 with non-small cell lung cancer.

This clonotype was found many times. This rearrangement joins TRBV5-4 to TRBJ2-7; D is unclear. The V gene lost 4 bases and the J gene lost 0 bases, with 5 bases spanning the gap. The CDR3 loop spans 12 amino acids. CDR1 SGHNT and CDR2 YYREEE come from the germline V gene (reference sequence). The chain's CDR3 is CASSASSYEQYF. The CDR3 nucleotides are TGTGCCAGCAGCGCCAGCTCCTACGAGCAGTACTTC.

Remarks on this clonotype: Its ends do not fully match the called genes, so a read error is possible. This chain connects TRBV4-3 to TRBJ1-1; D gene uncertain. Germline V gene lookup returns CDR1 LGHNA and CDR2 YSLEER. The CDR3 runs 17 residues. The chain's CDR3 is CANGQDVPGSSGTETFF. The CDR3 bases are TGCGCCAACGGCCAAGACGTTCCGGGTAGTTCGGGCACTGAAACTTTCTTT.

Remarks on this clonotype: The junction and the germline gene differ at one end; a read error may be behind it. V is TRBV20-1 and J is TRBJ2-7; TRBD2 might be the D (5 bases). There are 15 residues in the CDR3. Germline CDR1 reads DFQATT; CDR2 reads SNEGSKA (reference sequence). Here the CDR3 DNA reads TGCAATGCTAGAGGGCATATCGGAGAGGACTACGAGCAGTACTTC. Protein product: CNARGHIGEDYEQYF.

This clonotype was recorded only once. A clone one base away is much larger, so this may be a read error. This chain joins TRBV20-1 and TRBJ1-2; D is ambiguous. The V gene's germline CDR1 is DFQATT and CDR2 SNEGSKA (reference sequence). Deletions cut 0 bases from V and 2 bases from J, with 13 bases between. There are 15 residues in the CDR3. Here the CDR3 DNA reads TGCAGTGCTAGAGAGCCACTGGACCCCAACTATGGCTACACCTTC. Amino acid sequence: CSAREPLDPNYGYTF.

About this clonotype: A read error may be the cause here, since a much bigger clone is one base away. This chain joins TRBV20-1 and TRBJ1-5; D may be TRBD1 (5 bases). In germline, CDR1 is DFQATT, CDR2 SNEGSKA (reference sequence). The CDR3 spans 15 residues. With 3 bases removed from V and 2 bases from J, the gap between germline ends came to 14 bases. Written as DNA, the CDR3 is TGCAGTGCTAGGGTCCGGGGCATTGGCAATCAGCCCCAGCATTTT. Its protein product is CSARVRGIGNQPQHF.

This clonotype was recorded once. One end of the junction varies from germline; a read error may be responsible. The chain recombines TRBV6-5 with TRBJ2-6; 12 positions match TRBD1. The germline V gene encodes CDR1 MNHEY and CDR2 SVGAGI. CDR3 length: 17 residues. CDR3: CANSFGTGGSVANVLTF. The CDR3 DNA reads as TGTGCCAATAGTTTCGGGACAGGGGGCTCTGTGGCCAACGTCCTGACTTTC.

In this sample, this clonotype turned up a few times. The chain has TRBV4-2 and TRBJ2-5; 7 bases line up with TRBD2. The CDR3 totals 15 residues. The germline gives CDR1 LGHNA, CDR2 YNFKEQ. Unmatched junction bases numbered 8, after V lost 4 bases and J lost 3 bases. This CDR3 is CASSRGTTSEETQYF. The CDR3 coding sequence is TGTGCCAGCAGCCGCGGGACTACCAGCGAAGAGACCCAGTACTTC.

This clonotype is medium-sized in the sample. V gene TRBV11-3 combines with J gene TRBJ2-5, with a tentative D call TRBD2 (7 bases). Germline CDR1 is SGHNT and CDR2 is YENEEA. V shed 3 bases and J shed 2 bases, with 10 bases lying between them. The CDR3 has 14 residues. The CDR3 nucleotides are TGTGCCAGCAGCTTGGGGGGGGCTCAAGAGACCCAGTACTTC. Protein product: CASSLGGAQETQYF.

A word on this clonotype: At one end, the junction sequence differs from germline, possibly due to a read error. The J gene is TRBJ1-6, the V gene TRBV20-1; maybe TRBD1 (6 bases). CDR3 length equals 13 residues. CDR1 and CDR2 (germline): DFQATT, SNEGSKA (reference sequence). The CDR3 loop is CIANTGYRSPLHF. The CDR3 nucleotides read TGCATTGCTAACACAGGGTATCGCTCACCCCTCCATTTT.

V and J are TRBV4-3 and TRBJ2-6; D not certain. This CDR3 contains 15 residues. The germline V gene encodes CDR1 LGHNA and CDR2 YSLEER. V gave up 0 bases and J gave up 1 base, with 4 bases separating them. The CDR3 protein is CASSQDGSGANVLTF. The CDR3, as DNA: TGCGCCAGCAGCCAAGATGGGTCTGGGGCCAACGTCCTGACTTTC.

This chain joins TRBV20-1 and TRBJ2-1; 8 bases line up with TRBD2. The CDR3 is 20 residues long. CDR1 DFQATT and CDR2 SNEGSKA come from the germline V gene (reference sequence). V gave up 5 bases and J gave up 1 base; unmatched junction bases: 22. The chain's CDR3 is CSAPAPGGGTRGASYNEQFF. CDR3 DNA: TGCAGTGCTCCCGCCCCTGGGGGGGGGACTAGGGGGGCGTCCTACAATGAGCAGTTCTTC.

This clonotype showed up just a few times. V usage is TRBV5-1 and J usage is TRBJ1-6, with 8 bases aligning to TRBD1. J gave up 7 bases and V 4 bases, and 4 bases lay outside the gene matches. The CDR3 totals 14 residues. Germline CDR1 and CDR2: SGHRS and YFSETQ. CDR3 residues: CASSQGQDNSPLHF. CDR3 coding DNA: TGCGCCAGCAGCCAGGGACAGGACAATTCACCCCTCCACTTT.

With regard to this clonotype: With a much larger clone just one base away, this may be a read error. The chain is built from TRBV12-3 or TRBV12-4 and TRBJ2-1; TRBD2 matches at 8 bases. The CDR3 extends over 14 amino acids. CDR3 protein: CASNPLLAAHERFF. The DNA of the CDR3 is TGTGCCAGCAATCCACTACTAGCGGCCCATGAGCGGTTCTTC.

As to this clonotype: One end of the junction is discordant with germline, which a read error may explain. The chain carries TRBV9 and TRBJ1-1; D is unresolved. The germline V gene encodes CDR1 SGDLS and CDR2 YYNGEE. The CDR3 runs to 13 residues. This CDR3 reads CASSRAGYTEALF. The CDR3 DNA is TGTGCCAGCAGCCGCGCCGGGTACACTGAAGCTTTATTT.

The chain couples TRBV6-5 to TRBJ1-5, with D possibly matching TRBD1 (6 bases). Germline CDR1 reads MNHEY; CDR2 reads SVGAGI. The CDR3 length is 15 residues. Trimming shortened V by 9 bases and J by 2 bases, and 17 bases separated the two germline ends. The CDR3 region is CASSQRGIGNQPQHF. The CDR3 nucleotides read TGTGCCAGTAGTCAGAGGGGGATCGGCAATCAGCCCCAGCATTTT.

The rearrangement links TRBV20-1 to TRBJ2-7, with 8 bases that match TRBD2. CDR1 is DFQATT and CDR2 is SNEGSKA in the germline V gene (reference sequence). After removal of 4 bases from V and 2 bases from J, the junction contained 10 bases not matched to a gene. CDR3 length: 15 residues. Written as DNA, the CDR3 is TGCAGTGCTATGGGGACTAGAGGAGATACCTACGAGCAGTACTTC. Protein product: CSAMGTRGDTYEQYF.

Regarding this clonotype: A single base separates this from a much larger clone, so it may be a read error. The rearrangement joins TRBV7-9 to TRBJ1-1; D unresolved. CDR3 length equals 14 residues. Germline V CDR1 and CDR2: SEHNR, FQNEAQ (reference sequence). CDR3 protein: CASSDSNMNSEAFF. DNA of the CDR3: TGTGCCAGCAGCGATAGCAATATGAACAGTGAAGCTTTCTTT.

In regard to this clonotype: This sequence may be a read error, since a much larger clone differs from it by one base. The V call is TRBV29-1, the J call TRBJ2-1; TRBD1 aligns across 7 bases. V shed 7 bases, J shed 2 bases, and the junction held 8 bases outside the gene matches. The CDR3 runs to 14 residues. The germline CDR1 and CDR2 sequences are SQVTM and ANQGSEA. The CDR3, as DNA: TGCAGCGCTATGAGGGGGCTGACCTACAATGAGCAGTTCTTC. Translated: CSAMRGLTYNEQFF.